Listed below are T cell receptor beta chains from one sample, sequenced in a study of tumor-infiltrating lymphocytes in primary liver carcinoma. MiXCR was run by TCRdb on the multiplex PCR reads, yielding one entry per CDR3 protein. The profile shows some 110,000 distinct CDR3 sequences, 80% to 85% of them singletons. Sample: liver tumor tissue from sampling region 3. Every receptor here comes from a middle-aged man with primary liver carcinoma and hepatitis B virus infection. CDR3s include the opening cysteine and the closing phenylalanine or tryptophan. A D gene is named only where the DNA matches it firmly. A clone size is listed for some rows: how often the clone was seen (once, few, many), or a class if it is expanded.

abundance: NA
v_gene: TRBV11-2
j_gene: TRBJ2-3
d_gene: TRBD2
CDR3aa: CASSSLGVAGVDTHYF
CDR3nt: TGTGCCAGCAGCTCCCTGGGAGTAGCGGGAGTGGATACGCACTATTTT

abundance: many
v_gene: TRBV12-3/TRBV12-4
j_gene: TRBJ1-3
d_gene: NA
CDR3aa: CASTVDGSSGNTIYF
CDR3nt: TGTGCCAGCACCGTGGACGGAAGCTCTGGAAACACCATATATTTT

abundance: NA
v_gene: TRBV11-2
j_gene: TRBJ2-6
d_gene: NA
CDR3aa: CASSSWVPDLSGTNVLTF
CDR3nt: TGTGCCAGCAGCAGCTGGGTACCAGATCTCTCTGGGACCAACGTCCTGACTTTC

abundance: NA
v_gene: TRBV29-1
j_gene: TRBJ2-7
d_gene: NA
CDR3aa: CSAMTSGSGTLYEQYF
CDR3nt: TGCAGCGCCATGACTTCTGGGTCCGGCACTCTCTACGAGCAGTACTTC

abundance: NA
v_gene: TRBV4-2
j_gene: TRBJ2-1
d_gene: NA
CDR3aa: CTSSQDRTTGDEQFF
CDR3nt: TGTACCAGCAGCCAAGATCGGACTACCGGCGATGAGCAGTTCTTC

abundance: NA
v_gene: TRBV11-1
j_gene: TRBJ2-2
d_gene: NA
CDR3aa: CTSSFWYTGEPFF
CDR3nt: TGTACCAGCAGCTTTTGGTACACCGGGGAGCCGTTTTTT

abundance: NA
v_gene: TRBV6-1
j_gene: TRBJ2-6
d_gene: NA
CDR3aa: CASSEHGPSGANVLTF
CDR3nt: TGTGCCAGCAGCGAACATGGCCCCTCTGGGGCCAACGTCCTGACTTTC

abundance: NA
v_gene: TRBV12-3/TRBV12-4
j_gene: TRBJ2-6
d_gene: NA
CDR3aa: CASRSTGSGANVLTF
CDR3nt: TGTGCCAGTAGATCCACAGGGTCTGGGGCCAACGTCCTGACTTTC

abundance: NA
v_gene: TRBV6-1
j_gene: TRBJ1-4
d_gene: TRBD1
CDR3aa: CASSDIRDREFSINEKLFF
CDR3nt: TGTGCCAGTAGTGACATCCGGGACAGGGAATTCTCAATTAATGAAAAACTGTTTTTT

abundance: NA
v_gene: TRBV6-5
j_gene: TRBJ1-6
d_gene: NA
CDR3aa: CASSPGQAYNSPLHF
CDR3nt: TGCGCCAGCAGTCCCGGACAAGCTTATAATTCACCCCTCCACTTT

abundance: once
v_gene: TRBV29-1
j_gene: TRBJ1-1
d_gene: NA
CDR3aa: CIVRPSGRNTEAFF
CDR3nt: TGCATCGTCCGCCCATCCGGGAGAAACACTGAAGCTTTCTTT

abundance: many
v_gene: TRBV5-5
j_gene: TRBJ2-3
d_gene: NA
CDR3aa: CASSPGLITGTDTQYF
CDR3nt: TGTGCCAGCAGTCCCGGACTCATCACAGGGACAGATACGCAGTATTTT

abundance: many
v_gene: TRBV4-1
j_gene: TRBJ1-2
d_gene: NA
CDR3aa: CASSQDARRNIYGYTF
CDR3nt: TGCGCCAGCAGCCAAGATGCGCGGAGGAATATCTATGGCTACACCTTC

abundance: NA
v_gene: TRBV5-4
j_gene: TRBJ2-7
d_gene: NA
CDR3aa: CASSRADWAHEQYF
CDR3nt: TGTGCCAGCAGCAGGGCGGACTGGGCCCACGAGCAGTACTTC

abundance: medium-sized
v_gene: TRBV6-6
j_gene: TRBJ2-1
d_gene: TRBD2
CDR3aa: CASSYQGGGPGNEQFF
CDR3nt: TGTGCCAGCAGTTACCAGGGCGGGGGGCCCGGCAATGAGCAGTTCTTC

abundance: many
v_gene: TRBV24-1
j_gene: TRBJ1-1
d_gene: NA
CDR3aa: CATWGRGRRDPEAFF
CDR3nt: TGTGCCACCTGGGGGAGAGGGCGGCGGGATCCTGAAGCTTTCTTT

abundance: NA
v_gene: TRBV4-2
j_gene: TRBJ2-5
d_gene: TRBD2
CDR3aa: CASSQASSGFQETRCF
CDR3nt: TGTGCCAGCAGCCAAGCGTCTAGCGGGTTTCAAGAGACCCGGTGCTTC

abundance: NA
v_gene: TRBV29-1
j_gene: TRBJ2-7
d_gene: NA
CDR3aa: CSAMTSGTSTPYEQNF
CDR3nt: TGCAGCGCCATGACATCTGGGACCAGTACTCCCTACGAGCAGAACTTC

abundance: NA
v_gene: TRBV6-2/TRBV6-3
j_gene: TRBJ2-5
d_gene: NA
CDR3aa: CDSRRGGASHETQHF
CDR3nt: TGTGACAGCCGAAGGGGAGGAGCGAGCCATGAGACCCAGCACTTC

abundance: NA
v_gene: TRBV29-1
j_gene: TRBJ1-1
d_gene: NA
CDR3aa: CRALNNEAFF
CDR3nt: TGCAGGGCCCTGAACAATGAAGCTTTCTTT

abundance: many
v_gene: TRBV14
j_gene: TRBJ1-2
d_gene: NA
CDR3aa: CASSQDRPEYGYTF
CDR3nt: TGTGCCAGCAGCCAAGATAGGCCGGAGTATGGCTACACCTTC

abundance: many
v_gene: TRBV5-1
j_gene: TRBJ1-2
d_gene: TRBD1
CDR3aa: CASSQTGTGAIYGYTF
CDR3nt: TGCGCCAGCAGCCAAACCGGGACAGGGGCCATCTATGGCTACACCTTC

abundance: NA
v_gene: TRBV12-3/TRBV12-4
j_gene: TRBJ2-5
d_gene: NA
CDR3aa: CASSLAGIETQYF
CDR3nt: TGTGCCAGCAGTTTGGCGGGGATAGAGACCCAGTATTTC

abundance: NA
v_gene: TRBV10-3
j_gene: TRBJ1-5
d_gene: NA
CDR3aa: CAISNSENQSQHF
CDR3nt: TGTGCCATCAGTAATTCAGAGAATCAGTCCCAGCATTTT

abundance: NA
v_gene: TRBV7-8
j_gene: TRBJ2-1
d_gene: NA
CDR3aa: CASSPRTCSYNEQFF
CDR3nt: TGTGCCAGTAGCCCTCGGACTTGCTCCTACAATGAGCAGTTCTTC

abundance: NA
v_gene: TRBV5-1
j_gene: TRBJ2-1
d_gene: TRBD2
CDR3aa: CANSHLAGPDRDEQFF
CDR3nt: TGCGCCAACAGCCACTTAGCGGGGCCCGATCGGGATGAGCAGTTCTTC

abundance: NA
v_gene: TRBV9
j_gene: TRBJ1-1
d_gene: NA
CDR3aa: CASSVAAGEGSEAFF
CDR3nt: TGTGCCAGCAGCGTAGCGGCAGGGGAGGGCTCTGAAGCTTTCTTT

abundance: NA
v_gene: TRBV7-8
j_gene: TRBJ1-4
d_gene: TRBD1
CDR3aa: CASTPQRTGGNEKPFF
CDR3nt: TGTGCCAGCACCCCCCAACGGACAGGGGGGAATGAAAAACCGTTTTTT

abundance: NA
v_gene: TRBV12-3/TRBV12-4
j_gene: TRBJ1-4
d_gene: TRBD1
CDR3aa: CASGGTGKPKRTVF
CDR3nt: TGTGCCAGCGGGGGGACAGGGAAACCGAAACGGACTGTTTTT

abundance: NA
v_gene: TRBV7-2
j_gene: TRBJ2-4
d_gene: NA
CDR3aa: CASSSAGKNIQYF
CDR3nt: TGTGCCAGCAGCTCCGCCGGGAAAAACATTCAGTACTTC

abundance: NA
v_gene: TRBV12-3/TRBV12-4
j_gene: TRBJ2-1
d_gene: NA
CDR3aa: CASSRCNEQFF
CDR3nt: TGTGCCAGTAGTAGGTGCAATGAGCAGTTCTTC

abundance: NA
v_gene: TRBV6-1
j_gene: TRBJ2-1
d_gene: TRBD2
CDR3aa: CASGSGTISSDEQFF
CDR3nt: TGTGCCAGCGGATCCGGGACTATATCTAGCGATGAGCAGTTCTTC

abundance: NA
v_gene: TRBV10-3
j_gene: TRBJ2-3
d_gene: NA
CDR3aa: CAISVGQTRDTHYF
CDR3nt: TGTGCCATTAGTGTAGGACAAACCCGGGATACGCACTATTTT

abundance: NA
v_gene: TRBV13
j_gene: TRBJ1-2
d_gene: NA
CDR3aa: CTSSSPEAYGYTF
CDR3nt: TGTACCAGCAGCTCCCCCGAAGCCTATGGTTACACCTTC

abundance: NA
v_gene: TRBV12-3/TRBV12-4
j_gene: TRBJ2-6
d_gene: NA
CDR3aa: CANSRTRLVPGRASGTNVLTF
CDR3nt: TGTGCCAACAGTCGGACCCGACTAGTCCCCGGTCGGGCCTCTGGGACTAACGTCCTGACTTTC

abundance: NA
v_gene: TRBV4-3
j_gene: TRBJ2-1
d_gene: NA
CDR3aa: CASSLKGDVEQFF
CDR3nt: TGCGCCAGCAGCCTAAAGGGGGATGTCGAGCAGTTCTTC

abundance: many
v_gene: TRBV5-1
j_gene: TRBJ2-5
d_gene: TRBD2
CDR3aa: CASSYIAGAGGTQYF
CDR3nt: TGCGCCAGCAGCTATATAGCGGGAGCCGGAGGGACCCAGTACTTC

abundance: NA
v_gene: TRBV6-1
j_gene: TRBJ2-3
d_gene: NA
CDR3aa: CATHVGQFSNQPQYF
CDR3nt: TGTGCAACCCACGTGGGGCAGTTTAGCAATCAGCCCCAGTATTTT

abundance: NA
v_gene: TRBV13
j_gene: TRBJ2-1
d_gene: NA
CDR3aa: CASSLDPSSYNEQFF
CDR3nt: TGTGCCAGCAGCTTAGACCCGAGCTCTTACAATGAGCAGTTTTTC

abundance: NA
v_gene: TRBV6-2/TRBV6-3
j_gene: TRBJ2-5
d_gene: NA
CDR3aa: CASKRPEALQETQYF
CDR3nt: TGTGCCAGCAAACGGCCCGAGGCCCTACAAGAGACCCAGTACTTC

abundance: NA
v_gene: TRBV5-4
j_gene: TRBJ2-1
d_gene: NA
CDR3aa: CASSLGMWIDNEQFF
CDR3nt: TGTGCCAGCAGCTTGGGAATGTGGATAGACAATGAGCAGTTCTTC

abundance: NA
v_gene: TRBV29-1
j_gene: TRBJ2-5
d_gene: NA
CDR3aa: CSVAGDVQETQYF
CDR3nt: TGCAGCGTTGCAGGGGATGTGCAAGAGACCCAGTACTTC

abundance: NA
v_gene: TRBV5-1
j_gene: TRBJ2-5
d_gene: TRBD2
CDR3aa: CASGSYGLAGERETQYF
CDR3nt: TGCGCCAGCGGCTCCTACGGACTAGCGGGAGAGCGAGAGACCCAGTATTTC

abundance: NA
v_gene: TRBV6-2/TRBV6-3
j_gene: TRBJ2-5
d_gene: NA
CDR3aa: CASRRGGARQETQHF
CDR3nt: TGTGCCAGCCGAAGGGGAGGAGCGAGACAAGAGACCCAGCACTTC

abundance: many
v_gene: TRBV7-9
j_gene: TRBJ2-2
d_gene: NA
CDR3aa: CASSQSTTNTGELFF
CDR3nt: TGTGCCAGCAGCCAGTCAACAACGAACACCGGGGAGCTGTTTTTT

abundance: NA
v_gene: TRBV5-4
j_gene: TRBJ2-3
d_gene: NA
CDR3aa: CTSRVVGLRNDTQYF
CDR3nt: TGTACCAGCAGGGTAGTGGGACTTCGCAATGATACGCAGTATTTT

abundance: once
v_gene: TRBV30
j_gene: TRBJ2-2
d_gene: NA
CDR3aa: CASERNAGELFF
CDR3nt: TGTGCTTCGGAGCGGAACGCCGGGGAGCTGTTTTTT

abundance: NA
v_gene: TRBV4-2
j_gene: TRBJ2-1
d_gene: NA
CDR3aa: CASNQELQTNNEQSF
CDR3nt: TGTGCCAGCAACCAGGAATTGCAGACAAACAATGAGCAGTCCTTC

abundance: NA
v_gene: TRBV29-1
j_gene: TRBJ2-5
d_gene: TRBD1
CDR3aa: CSVEADRWRAEIQYF
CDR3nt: TGCAGCGTTGAAGCGGACAGGTGGCGAGCAGAGATCCAATACTTC

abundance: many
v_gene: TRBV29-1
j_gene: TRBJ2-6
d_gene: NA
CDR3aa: CSVGRGEPSGANVLTF
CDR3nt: TGCAGCGTTGGTAGAGGGGAACCCTCTGGGGCCAACGTCCTGACTTTC

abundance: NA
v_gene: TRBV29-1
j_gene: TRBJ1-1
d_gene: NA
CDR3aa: CSGTGGWGMNAEAFF
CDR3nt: TGCAGCGGTACAGGAGGCTGGGGAATGAACGCTGAAGCTTTCTTT

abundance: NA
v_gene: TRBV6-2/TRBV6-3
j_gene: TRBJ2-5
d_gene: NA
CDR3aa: CASSPSDESQYF
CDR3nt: TGTGCCAGCAGCCCTTCGGATGAGTCCCAGTACTTC

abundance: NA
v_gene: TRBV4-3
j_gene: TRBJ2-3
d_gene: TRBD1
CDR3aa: CACSRRQGGTDTQYF
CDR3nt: TGCGCCTGCAGCCGCCGACAGGGGGGGACGGATACGCAATATTTT

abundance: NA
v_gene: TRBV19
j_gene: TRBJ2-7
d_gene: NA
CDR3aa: CVSSPLKGGSYEQYF
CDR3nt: TGTGTCAGTAGTCCTCTGAAAGGGGGCTCCTACGAGCAGTACTTC

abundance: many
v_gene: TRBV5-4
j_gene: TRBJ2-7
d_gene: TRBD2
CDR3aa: CATRVSGTSGIEQYF
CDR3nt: TGTGCCACGCGTGTCTCCGGGACTAGCGGGATCGAGCAGTACTTC

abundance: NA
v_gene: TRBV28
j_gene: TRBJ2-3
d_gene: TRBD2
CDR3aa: CASRLGAGEKGYTQYF
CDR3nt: TGTGCCAGCAGGCTAGGAGCGGGAGAGAAAGGGTATACGCAGTATTTT